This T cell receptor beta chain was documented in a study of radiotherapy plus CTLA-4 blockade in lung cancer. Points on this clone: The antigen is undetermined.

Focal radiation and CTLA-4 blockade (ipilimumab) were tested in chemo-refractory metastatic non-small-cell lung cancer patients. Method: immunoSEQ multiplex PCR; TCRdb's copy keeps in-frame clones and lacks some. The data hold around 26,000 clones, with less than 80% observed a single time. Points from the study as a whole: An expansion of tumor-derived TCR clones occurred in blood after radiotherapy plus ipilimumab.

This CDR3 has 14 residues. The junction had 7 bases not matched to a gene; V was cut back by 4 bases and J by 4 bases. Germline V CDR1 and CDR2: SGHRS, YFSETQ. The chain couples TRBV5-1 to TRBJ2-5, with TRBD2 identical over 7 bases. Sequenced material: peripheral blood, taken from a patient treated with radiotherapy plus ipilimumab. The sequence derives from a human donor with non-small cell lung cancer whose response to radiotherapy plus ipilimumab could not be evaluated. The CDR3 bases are TGCGCCAGCAGCCCTACCCTAGCGGTAGAGACCCAGTACTTC. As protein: CASSPTLAVETQYF.